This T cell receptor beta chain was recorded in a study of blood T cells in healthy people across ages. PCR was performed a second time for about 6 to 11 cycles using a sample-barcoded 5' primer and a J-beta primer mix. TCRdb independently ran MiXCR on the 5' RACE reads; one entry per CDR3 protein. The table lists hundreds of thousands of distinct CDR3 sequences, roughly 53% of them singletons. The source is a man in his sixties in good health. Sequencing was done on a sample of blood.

The CDR3 nucleotides read TGTGCCAGCAGCAAAAGCCCCCGCTCCTACAATGAGCAGTTCTTC. Translated: CASSKSPRSYNEQFF. The chain carries TRBV3-1 and TRBJ2-1; D is ambiguous. Trimming stripped 5 bases from V and 0 bases from J, with 11 bases between. Germline V lookup: CDR1 LGHDT, CDR2 YNNKEL (reference sequence). This CDR3 has 15 residues.